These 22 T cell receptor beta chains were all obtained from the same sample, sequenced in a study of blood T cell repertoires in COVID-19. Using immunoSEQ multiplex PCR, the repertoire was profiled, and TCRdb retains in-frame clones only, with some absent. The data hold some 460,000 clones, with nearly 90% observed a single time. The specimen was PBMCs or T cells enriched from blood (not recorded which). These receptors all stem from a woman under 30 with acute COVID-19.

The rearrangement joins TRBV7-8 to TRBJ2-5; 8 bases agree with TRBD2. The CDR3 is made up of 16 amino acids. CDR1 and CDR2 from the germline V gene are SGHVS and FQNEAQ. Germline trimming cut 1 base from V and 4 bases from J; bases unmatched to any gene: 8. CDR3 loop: CASSLVGSGIGETQYF. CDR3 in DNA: TGTGCCAGCAGCTTAGTAGGTAGCGGGATCGGAGAGACCCAGTACTTC.

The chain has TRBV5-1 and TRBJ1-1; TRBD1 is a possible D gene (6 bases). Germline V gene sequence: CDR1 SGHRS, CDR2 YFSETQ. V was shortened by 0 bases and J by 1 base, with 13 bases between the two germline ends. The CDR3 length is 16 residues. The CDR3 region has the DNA TGCGCCAGCAGCTTGGGGGCAGGGGTGGCGAACACTGAAGCTTTCTTT. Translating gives CASSLGAGVANTEAFF.

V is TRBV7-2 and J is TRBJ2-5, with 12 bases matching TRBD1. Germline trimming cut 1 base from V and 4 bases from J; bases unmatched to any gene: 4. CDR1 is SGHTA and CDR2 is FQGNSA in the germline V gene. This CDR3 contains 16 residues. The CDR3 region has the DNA TGTGCCAGCAGCTTAGGAGGGACAGGGGGCGCAGAGACCCAGTACTTC. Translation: CASSLGGTGGAETQYF.

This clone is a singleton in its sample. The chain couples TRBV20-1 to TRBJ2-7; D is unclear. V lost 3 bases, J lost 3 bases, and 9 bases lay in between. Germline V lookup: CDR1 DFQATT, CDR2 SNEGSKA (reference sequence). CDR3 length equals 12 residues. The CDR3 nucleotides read TGCAGTGCTAGTGTCCAGAACTACGAGCAGTACTTC. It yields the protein CSASVQNYEQYF.

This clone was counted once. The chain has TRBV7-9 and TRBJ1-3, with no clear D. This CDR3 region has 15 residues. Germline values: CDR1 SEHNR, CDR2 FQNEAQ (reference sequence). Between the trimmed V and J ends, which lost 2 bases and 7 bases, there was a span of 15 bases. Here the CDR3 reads CASSLQPILGNTIYF. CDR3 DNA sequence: TGTGCCAGCAGCTTACAACCCATCCTCGGGAACACCATATATTTT.

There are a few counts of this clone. The CDR3 sequence: CASSPKTGGLYEQYF. Here the CDR3 DNA reads TGTGCCAGCAGCCCCAAGACAGGGGGCCTGTACGAGCAGTACTTC. V and J are TRBV11-2 and TRBJ2-7, with 10 bases fitting TRBD1. V gave up 5 bases and J gave up 4 bases; unmatched junction bases: 8. The germline CDR1 and CDR2 sequences are SGHAT and FQNNGV. The CDR3 is 15 amino acids. The entire variable domain, with the rest obtained from reference TRBV11-2 and TRBJ2-7, is as follows: EAGVAQSPRYKIIEKRQSVAFWCNPISGHATLYWYQQILGQGPKLLIQFQNNGVVDDSQLPKDRFSAERLKGVDSTLKIQPAKLEDSAVYLCASSPKTGGLYEQYFGPGTRLTVT.

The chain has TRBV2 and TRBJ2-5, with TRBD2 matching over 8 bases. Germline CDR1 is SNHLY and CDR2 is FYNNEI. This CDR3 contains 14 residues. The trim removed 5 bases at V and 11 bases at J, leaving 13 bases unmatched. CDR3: CASSPREGLISQYF. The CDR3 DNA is TGTGCCAGCAGTCCCCGGGAGGGCCTTATAAGTCAGTACTTC.

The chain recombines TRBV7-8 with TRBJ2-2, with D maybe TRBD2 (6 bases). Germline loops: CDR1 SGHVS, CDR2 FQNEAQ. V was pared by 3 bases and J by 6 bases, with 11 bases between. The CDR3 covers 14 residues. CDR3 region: CASSFGGGPGELFF. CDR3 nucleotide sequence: TGTGCCAGCAGCTTCGGGGGTGGCCCCGGGGAGCTGTTTTTT.

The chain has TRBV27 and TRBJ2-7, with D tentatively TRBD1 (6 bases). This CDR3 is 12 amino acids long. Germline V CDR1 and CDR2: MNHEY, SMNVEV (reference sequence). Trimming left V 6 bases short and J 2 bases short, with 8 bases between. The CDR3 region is CASRDSPYEQYF. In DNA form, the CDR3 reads TGTGCCAGCAGGGACAGCCCCTACGAGCAGTACTTC.

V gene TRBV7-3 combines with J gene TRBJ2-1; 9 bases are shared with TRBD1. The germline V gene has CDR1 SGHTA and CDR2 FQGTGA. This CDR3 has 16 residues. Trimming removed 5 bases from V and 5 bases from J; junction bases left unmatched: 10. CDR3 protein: CASSPWGQGTHNEQFF. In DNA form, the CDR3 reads TGTGCCAGCAGCCCATGGGGACAGGGAACTCACAATGAGCAGTTCTTC.

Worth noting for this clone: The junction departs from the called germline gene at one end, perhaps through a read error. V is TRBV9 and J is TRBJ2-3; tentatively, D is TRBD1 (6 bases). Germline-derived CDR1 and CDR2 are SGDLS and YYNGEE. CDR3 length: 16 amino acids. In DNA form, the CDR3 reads TGTGCCAGCAGCGTAGAACAGGGCTTGCTCACAGATACTCAGTATTTT. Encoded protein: CASSVEQGLLTDTQYF.

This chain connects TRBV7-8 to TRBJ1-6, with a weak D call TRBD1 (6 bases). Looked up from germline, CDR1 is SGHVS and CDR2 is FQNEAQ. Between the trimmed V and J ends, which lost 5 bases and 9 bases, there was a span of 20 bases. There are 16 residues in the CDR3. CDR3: CASSPYAGTTASPLHF. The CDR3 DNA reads TGTGCCAGCAGCCCGTACGCCGGGACAACTGCTTCACCCCTCCACTTT.

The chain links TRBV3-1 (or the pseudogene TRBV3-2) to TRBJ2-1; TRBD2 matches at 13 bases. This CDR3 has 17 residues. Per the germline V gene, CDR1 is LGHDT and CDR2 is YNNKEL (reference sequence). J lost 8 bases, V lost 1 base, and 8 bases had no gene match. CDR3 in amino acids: CASSQGVGLAGVYEQFF. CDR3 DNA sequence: TGTGCCAGCAGCCAAGGCGTAGGACTAGCGGGAGTGTATGAGCAGTTCTTC.

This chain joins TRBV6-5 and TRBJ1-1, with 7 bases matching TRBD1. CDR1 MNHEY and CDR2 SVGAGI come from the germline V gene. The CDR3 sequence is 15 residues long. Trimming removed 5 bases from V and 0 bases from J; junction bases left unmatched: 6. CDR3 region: CASSPPTGMNTEAFF. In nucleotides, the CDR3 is TGTGCCAGCAGTCCACCGACAGGGATGAACACTGAAGCTTTCTTT.

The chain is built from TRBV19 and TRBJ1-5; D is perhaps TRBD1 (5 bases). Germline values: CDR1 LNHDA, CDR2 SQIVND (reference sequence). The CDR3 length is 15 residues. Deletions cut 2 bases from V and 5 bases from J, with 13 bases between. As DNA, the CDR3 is TGTGCCAGTAGTATAAAGGGGACGGGGGATCAGCCCCAGCATTTT. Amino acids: CASSIKGTGDQPQHF.

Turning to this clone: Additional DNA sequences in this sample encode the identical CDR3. The CDR3 sequence is CASSRGETQYF. CDR3 coding DNA: TGTGCCAGCTCCCGGGGAGAGACCCAGTACTTC. The V gene is TRBV6-5, the J gene TRBJ2-5; maybe TRBD2 (5 bases). The CDR3 is made up of 11 amino acids. Trimming left V 8 bases short and J 4 bases short, with 8 bases between. Germline CDR1 is MNHEY and CDR2 is SVGAGI.

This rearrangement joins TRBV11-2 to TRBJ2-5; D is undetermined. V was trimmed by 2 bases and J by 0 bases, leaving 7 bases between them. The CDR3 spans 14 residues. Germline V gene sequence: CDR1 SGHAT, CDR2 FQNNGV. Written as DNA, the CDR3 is TGTGCCAGCAGCTTAAGCTCGTACCAAGAGACCCAGTACTTC. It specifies CASSLSSYQETQYF.

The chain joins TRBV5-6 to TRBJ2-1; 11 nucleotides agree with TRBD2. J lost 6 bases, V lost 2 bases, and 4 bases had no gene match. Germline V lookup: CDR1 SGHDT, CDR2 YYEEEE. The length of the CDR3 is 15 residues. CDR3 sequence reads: CASSFGLAGGNEQFF. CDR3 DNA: TGTGCCAGCAGCTTCGGTCTAGCGGGGGGCAATGAGCAGTTCTTC.

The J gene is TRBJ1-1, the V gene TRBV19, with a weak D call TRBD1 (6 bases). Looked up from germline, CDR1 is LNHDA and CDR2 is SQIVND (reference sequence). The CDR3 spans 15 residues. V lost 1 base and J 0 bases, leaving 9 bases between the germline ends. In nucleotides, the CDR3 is TGTGCCAGTAGTATAGGGGGGCTTTTGAACACTGAAGCTTTCTTT. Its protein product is CASSIGGLLNTEAFF.

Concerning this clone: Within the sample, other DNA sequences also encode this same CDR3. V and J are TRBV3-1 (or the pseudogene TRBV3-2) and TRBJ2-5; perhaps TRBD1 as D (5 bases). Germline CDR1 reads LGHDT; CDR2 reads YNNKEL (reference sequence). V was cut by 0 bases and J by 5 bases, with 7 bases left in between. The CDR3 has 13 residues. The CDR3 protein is CASSQEGAETQYF. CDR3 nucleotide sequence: TGTGCCAGCAGCCAAGAAGGGGCCGAGACCCAGTACTTC.

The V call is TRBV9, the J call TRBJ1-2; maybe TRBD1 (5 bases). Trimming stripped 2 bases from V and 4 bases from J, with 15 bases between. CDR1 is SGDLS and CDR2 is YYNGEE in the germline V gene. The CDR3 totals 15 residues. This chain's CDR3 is CASSVNGGALYGYTF. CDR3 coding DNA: TGTGCCAGCAGCGTTAATGGAGGGGCCCTCTATGGCTACACCTTC.

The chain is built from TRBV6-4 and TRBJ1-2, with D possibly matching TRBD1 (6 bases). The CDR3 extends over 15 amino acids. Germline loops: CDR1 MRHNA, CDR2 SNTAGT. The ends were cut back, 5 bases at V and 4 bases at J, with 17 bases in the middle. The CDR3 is CASSPTGTNLYGYTF. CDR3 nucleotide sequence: TGTGCCAGCAGTCCGACAGGAACGAACCTCTATGGCTACACCTTC.